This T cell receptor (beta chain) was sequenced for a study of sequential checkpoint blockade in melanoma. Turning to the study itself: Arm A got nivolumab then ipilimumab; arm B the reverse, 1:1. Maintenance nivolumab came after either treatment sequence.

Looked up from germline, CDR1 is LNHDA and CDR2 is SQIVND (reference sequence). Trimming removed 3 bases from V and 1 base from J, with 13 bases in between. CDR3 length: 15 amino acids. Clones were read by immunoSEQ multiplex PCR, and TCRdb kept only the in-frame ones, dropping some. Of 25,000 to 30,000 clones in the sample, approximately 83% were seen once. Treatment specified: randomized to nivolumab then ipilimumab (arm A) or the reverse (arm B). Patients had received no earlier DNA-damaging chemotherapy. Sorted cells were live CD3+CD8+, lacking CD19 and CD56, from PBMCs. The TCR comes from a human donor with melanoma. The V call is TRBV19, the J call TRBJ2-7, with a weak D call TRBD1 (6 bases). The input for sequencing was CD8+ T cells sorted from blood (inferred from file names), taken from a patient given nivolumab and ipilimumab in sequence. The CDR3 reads CASSMGAGASYEQYF. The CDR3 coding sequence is TGTGCCAGTAGTATGGGGGCAGGAGCATCCTACGAGCAGTACTTC.